A single sample is the source of the 4 T cell receptor beta chains below, sequenced in a study of beta chain features in type 1 diabetes. The investigators reverse transcribed all of the isolated RNA, so they sequenced expressed TCRB transcripts. Method: immunoSEQ multiplex PCR; TCRdb's copy keeps in-frame clones and lacks some. The table shows about 260,000 clones, with around 68% occurring only once. Sequenced sample: naive CD4+ T cells from blood. These receptors all stem from a man younger than 45 in good health.

This clone is a singleton in its sample. This chain connects TRBV10-3 to TRBJ2-1; D may be TRBD2 (6 bases). Germline CDR1 ENHRY, CDR2 SYGVKD. V dropped 0 bases and J dropped 8 bases, with 8 bases sitting between them. This CDR3 comprises 13 residues. CDR3 protein: CAISESREDEQFF. Here the CDR3 DNA reads TGTGCCATCAGTGAGTCCAGGGAGGATGAGCAGTTCTTC.

The chain recombines TRBV9 with TRBJ2-7, with TRBD2 identical over 7 bases. CDR1 and CDR2 from the germline V gene are SGDLS and YYNGEE. Unmatched junction bases numbered 9, after V lost 3 bases and J lost 3 bases. There are 15 residues in the CDR3. CDR3 bases: TGTGCCAGCAGCGCCGGCCAGAGCGGGATCTACGAGCAGTACTTC. As protein: CASSAGQSGIYEQYF.

The rearrangement joins TRBV29-1 to TRBJ2-7, with unresolved D. The CDR3 extends over 12 amino acids. The germline gives CDR1 SQVTM, CDR2 ANQGSEA. V lost 7 bases and J 1 base, leaving 11 bases between the germline ends. The CDR3 sequence is CSALDGSYEQYF. CDR3 sequence (DNA): TGCAGCGCTCTGGACGGTTCCTACGAGCAGTACTTC.

This chain connects TRBV30 to TRBJ1-5; D gene ambiguous. With 0 bases removed from V and 10 bases from J, the gap between germline ends came to 13 bases. The CDR3 totals 13 residues. The germline V gene encodes CDR1 GTSNPN and CDR2 SVGIG (reference sequence). The CDR3 DNA is TGTGCCTGGAGTGTGTCCGCGAAGAGTCCCCAGCATTTT. Its protein product is CAWSVSAKSPQHF.